Listed below are T cell receptor beta chains from one sample, sequenced in a study of blood T cell repertoires in COVID-19. Clones were sequenced by immunoSEQ multiplex PCR, and TCRdb holds only the in-frame ones, with some missing. The sample consists of under 85,000 clones, 65% to 85% of them appearing once. Sequenced material: peripheral blood. Receptors originate from a man in his 60s with active or convalescent COVID-19. Each CDR3 is given with its conserved first and last residue. A D gene is named only where the DNA matches it firmly. Only part of the rows carry a size: once, few, many, or a class if the clone is expanded.

v_call	j_call	clone_size	d_call	cdr3_aa	cdr3_nt
TRBV4-3	TRBJ1-1	NA	NA	CASSQRGHGEAFF	TGCGCCAGCAGCCAACGGGGACACGGTGAAGCTTTCTTT
TRBV7-2	TRBJ2-2	NA	NA	CASSLARTDTGELFF	TGTGCCAGCAGCTTAGCGCGCACAGACACCGGGGAGCTGTTTTTT
TRBV12-5	TRBJ1-1	NA	TRBD1	CASGPQGIWTEAFF	TGTGCTAGTGGTCCACAGGGGATTTGGACTGAAGCTTTCTTT
TRBV7-9	TRBJ1-2	few	NA	CASSLGRSDSTVYGYTF	TGTGCCAGCAGCTTAGGCCGGAGTGACAGCACCGTCTATGGCTACACCTTC
TRBV19	TRBJ2-7	NA	NA	CASGPKTASSYEQYF	TGTGCCAGTGGACCAAAGACAGCTTCTTCCTACGAGCAGTACTTC
TRBV13	TRBJ2-7	once	TRBD1	CASLQSGQGAYEQYF	TGTGCCAGCCTCCAATCCGGACAGGGGGCTTACGAGCAGTACTTC
TRBV4-3	TRBJ2-1	NA	TRBD2	CASSQFSGGGNNEQFF	TGCGCCAGCAGCCAGTTTAGCGGGGGGGGAAACAATGAGCAGTTCTTC
TRBV4-3	TRBJ2-7	NA	NA	CASSQLSGSVYEQYF	TGCGCCAGCAGCCAATTGTCGGGTTCGGTCTACGAGCAGTACTTC
TRBV14	TRBJ1-5	NA	NA	CASSQVRTVHSNQPQHF	TGTGCCAGCAGCCAAGTGAGGACAGTTCATAGCAATCAGCCCCAGCATTTT
TRBV6-5	TRBJ2-2	NA	TRBD1	CASRSRDRVTGELFF	TGTGCCAGCAGGTCCCGGGACAGGGTTACCGGGGAGCTGTTTTTT
TRBV24-1	TRBJ1-2	once	NA	CATSVGAFGGYTF	TGTGCCACCAGTGTTGGGGCCTTTGGGGGCTACACCTTC
TRBV24-1	TRBJ2-2	NA	NA	CATSDNSNTGELFF	TGTGCCACCAGTGACAATAGTAACACCGGGGAGCTGTTTTTT
TRBV6-5	TRBJ2-5	few	TRBD2	CASTALGLAEETQYF	TGTGCCAGCACCGCACTGGGACTAGCGGAAGAGACCCAGTACTTC
TRBV27	TRBJ2-1	NA	NA	CASSLSGGRLYNEQFF	TGTGCCAGCAGTTTATCCGGGGGGCGGCTCTACAATGAGCAGTTCTTC
TRBV12-5	TRBJ1-3	NA	NA	CASDIPRSGNTIYF	TGTGCTAGTGACATACCTCGCTCTGGAAACACCATATATTTT
TRBV4-3	TRBJ2-3	large	NA	CASSQSGAGATDTQYF	TGCGCCAGCAGCCAGTCCGGGGCGGGGGCCACAGATACGCAGTATTTT
TRBV12-3/TRBV12-4	TRBJ1-1	NA	NA	CASSGQKNTEAFF	TGTGCCAGCAGCGGACAGAAGAACACTGAAGCTTTCTTT
TRBV29-1	TRBJ2-7	NA	NA	CSVDRGSYEQYF	TGCAGCGTTGACAGGGGATCCTACGAGCAGTACTTC
TRBV19	TRBJ1-2	NA	NA	CASSRQIGTGGYTF	TGTGCCAGTAGTAGACAGATTGGTACGGGTGGCTACACCTTC
TRBV27	TRBJ2-7	NA	NA	CATSIGGLHYEQYF	TGTGCCACCAGCATAGGAGGACTTCACTACGAGCAGTACTTC
TRBV6-2/TRBV6-3	TRBJ1-2	NA	TRBD1	CASSDRTGPYGYTF	TGTGCCAGCAGTGACAGGACAGGCCCCTATGGCTACACCTTC
TRBV7-9	TRBJ1-2	NA	NA	CASSARQLDGYTF	TGTGCCAGCAGCGCCCGACAGTTGGATGGCTACACCTTC
TRBV6-6	TRBJ2-1	NA	TRBD1	CASSYPGTGSGNEQFF	TGTGCCAGCAGTTACCCCGGGACAGGGTCTGGCAATGAGCAGTTCTTC
TRBV6-5	TRBJ1-1	NA	TRBD1	CASSNPDRVTEAFF	TGTGCCAGCAGTAACCCGGACAGGGTCACTGAAGCTTTCTTT
TRBV25-1	TRBJ1-5	NA	TRBD1	CASSPSGQASNQPQHF	TGTGCCAGCAGTCCTTCGGGACAGGCTAGCAATCAGCCCCAGCATTTT
TRBV19	TRBJ1-4	NA	TRBD1	CATCSGTGDEKLFF	TGTGCCACTTGCTCCGGGACAGGGGATGAAAAACTGTTTTTT
TRBV20-1	TRBJ1-1	NA	NA	CSARDQIEAFF	TGCAGTGCTAGAGATCAAATCGAAGCTTTCTTT
TRBV5-6	TRBJ2-1	once	TRBD2	CASSFTSGGPLTEQFF	TGTGCCAGCAGCTTTACTAGCGGGGGCCCTTTAACTGAGCAGTTCTTC
TRBV11-1	TRBJ2-5	NA	NA	CASSLGATQTQYF	TGTGCCAGCAGCTTAGGGGCAACGCAGACCCAGTACTTC
TRBV7-7	TRBJ2-2	NA	NA	CASSRGYTGELFF	TGTGCTAGCAGCCGAGGTTACACCGGGGAGCTGTTTTTT
TRBV2	TRBJ1-1	once	TRBD1	CASRTVTGGGTEAFF	TGTGCCAGCAGGACTGTTACAGGGGGGGGAACTGAAGCTTTCTTT
TRBV4-1	TRBJ2-3	NA	NA	CASSQDGPVDTQYF	TGCGCCAGCAGCCAAGATGGGCCGGTCGATACGCAGTATTTT
TRBV14	TRBJ2-5	NA	NA	CASSQFNRQETQYF	TGTGCCAGCAGCCAATTTAACAGGCAAGAGACCCAGTACTTC
TRBV4-3	TRBJ2-3	few	TRBD1	CASSLGYYGQGRADTQYF	TGCGCCAGCAGCCTTGGATATTACGGACAGGGACGGGCAGATACGCAGTATTTT
TRBV5-4	TRBJ2-5	NA	TRBD2	CASSLRLAGQETQYF	TGTGCCAGCAGCCTCCGACTAGCGGGGCAAGAGACCCAGTACTTC
TRBV2	TRBJ2-1	NA	NA	CASSGTWGRNEQFF	TGTGCCAGCAGTGGGACTTGGGGTCGCAATGAGCAGTTCTTC
TRBV7-2	TRBJ1-2	NA	TRBD1	CASSNRGNHGYTF	TGTGCCAGCAGCAACAGGGGGAATCATGGCTACACCTTC
TRBV15	TRBJ2-2	NA	NA	CATSFTANTGELFF	TGTGCCACCAGCTTTACAGCGAACACCGGGGAGCTGTTTTTT